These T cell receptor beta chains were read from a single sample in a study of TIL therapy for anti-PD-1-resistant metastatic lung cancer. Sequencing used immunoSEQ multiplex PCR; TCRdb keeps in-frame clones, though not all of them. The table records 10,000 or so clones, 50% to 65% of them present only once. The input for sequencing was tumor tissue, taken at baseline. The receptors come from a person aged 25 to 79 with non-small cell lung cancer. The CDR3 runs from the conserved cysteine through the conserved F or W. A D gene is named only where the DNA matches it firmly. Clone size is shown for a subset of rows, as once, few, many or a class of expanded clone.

CDR3: CASSFGQADIQYF
DNA: TGTGCCAGCAGCTTCGGACAGGCGGACATTCAGTACTTC
length: 13
size: medium-sized
J: TRBJ2-4
D: TRBD1
V: TRBV7-9

CDR3: CASSLMGTDTQYF
DNA: TGCGCCAGCAGCTTAATGGGCACAGATACGCAGTATTTT
length: 13
size: NA
J: TRBJ2-3
D: NA
V: TRBV5-1

CDR3: CASSLDPWEQYF
DNA: TGTGCCAGCAGCTTAGACCCGTGGGAGCAGTACTTC
length: 12
size: NA
J: TRBJ2-7
D: NA
V: TRBV11-2

CDR3: CAWSNRADTQYF
DNA: TGTGCCTGGAGTAACAGGGCAGATACGCAGTATTTT
length: 12
size: few
J: TRBJ2-3
D: NA
V: TRBV30

CDR3: CASSGQGSGNTIYF
DNA: TGTGCCAGCAGCGGCCAAGGCTCTGGAAACACCATATATTTT
length: 14
size: NA
J: TRBJ1-3
D: NA
V: TRBV5-5

CDR3: CASSPGQGNTEAFF
DNA: TGTGCCAGCAGCCCCGGACAGGGGAATACTGAAGCTTTCTTT
length: 14
size: NA
J: TRBJ1-1
D: TRBD1
V: TRBV2

CDR3: CASSPTGGPATDTQYF
DNA: TGTGCCAGCTCACCTACGGGAGGGCCCGCCACAGATACGCAGTATTTT
length: 16
size: NA
J: TRBJ2-3
D: TRBD2
V: TRBV18

CDR3: CASSFRTTYTEAFF
DNA: TGTGCCAGCAGCTTTAGGACAACGTACACTGAAGCTTTCTTT
length: 14
size: NA
J: TRBJ1-1
D: NA
V: TRBV11-3

CDR3: CATSRGTGDGYTF
DNA: TGTGCCACCAGCAGAGGGACAGGGGATGGCTACACCTTC
length: 13
size: NA
J: TRBJ1-2
D: TRBD1
V: TRBV15

CDR3: CASSPRGMGSSYNEQFF
DNA: TGTGCCAGCAGCCCTCGGGGGATGGGGAGCTCCTACAATGAGCAGTTCTTC
length: 17
size: NA
J: TRBJ2-1
D: NA
V: TRBV7-8

CDR3: CATSLNAGDLSTQYF
DNA: TGTGCCACCAGCCTTAACGCGGGGGACCTCAGTACGCAGTATTTT
length: 15
size: NA
J: TRBJ2-3
D: TRBD2
V: TRBV15

CDR3: CASSFVGEAFF
DNA: TGTGCCAGCAGCTTTGTTGGTGAAGCTTTCTTT
length: 11
size: NA
J: TRBJ1-1
D: NA
V: TRBV5-6